One and the same sample provided the 2 T cell receptor beta chains below, sequenced in a study of blood T cells in healthy people across ages. Through a sample-barcoded 5' primer and a J-beta primer mix, a second PCR was run for roughly 7 to 12 cycles. Using its own MiXCR run on the 5' RACE reads, TCRdb lists one record per CDR3 protein. The repertoire holds approximately 2,000,000 distinct CDR3 sequences, 39% seen once, with about 23% in the top ten. The specimen was blood. The receptors come from a human donor in good health.

Many counts were recorded for this clonotype. This rearrangement joins TRBV7-2 to TRBJ2-4; 7 bases fit TRBD1. Germline values: CDR1 SGHTA, CDR2 FQGNSA. CDR3 length: 14 residues. With V trimmed by 1 base and J by 7 bases, 4 bases remained unmatched. This CDR3 is CASSLGYRGNIQYF. Written as DNA, the CDR3 is TGTGCCAGCAGCTTAGGTTACAGGGGCAACATTCAGTACTTC.

This chain joins TRBV7-2 and TRBJ1-2; 10 bases are shared with TRBD1. V was pared by 5 bases and J by 6 bases, with 15 bases of the junction left unmatched. The CDR3 is made up of 17 amino acids. Germline assignment: CDR1 SGHTA and CDR2 FQGNSA. Here the CDR3 DNA reads TGTGCCAGCAGCGGGGCGGGGACAGGGGTCTTCAGTAATGGCTACACCTTC. This sequence encodes CASSGAGTGVFSNGYTF.